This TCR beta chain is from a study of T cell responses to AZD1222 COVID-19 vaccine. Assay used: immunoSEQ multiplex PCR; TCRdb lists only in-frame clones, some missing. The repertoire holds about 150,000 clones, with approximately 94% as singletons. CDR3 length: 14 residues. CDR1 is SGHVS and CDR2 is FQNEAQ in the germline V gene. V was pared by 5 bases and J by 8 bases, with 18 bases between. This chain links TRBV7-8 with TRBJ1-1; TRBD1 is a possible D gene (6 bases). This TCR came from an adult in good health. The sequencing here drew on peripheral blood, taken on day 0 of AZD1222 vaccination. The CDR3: CASSPGAPTGEAFF. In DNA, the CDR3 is TGTGCCAGCAGCCCAGGGGCCCCGACAGGAGAAGCTTTCTTT. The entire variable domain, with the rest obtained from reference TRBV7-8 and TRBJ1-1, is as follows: GAGVSQSPRYKVAKRGQDVALRCDPISGHVSLFWYQQALGQGPEFLTYFQNEAQLDKSGLPSDRFFAERPEGSVSTLKIQRTQQEDSAVYLCASSPGAPTGEAFFGQGTRLTVV.